One sample yielded the 7 T cell receptor beta chains listed below, sequenced in a study of T cells in localized non-small cell lung cancer. Sequenced by immunoSEQ multiplex PCR; TCRdb stores in-frame clones only, minus some. Here the sample spans 40,000 or so clones, about 90% being singletons. The specimen was peripheral blood, collected before any cancer treatment. All receptors derive from a man between 35 and 75 years old with stage I lung adenocarcinoma.

The chain combines TRBV6-1 with TRBJ2-1; 9 bases agree with TRBD2. After removal of 8 bases from V and 7 bases from J, the junction contained 9 bases not matched to a gene. Germline CDR1 and CDR2: MNHNS and SASEGT. This CDR3 is built from 14 residues. The DNA of the CDR3 is TGTGCCAGCCCCCGTAGCGGGAGAGGGAATGAGCAGTTCTTC. Translated: CASPRSGRGNEQFF.

This chain links TRBV4-2 with TRBJ2-6; the D gene is possibly TRBD2 (5 bases). There are 14 residues in the CDR3. V dropped 0 bases and J dropped 10 bases, with 10 bases sitting between them. The V gene's germline CDR1 is LGHNA and CDR2 YNFKEQ. In DNA, the CDR3 is TGTGCCAGCAGCCAAGAAAGTTCGGGGAACGTCCTGACTTTC. Translated, it gives CASSQESSGNVLTF.

The rearrangement uses TRBV6-1 and TRBJ1-2, with D uncertain. The germline V gene encodes CDR1 MNHNS and CDR2 SASEGT. With 0 bases removed from V and 7 bases from J, the gap between germline ends came to 18 bases. The length of the CDR3 is 16 residues. CDR3: CASSEAASAANGGYTF. The CDR3 region has the DNA TGTGCCAGCAGTGAAGCGGCCTCGGCAGCCAACGGTGGCTACACCTTC.

The rearrangement uses TRBV28 and TRBJ2-7; 11 bases agree with TRBD2. Germline CDR1 reads MDHEN; CDR2 reads SYDVKM. With 7 bases clipped from V and 7 bases from J, the junction kept 9 bases outside the gene matches. This CDR3 is built from 14 residues. CDR3 sequence reads: CASTPGLAASEQYF. The CDR3 DNA is TGTGCCAGCACCCCGGGACTAGCGGCCTCAGAGCAGTACTTC. The full variable domain, in which reference TRBV28 and TRBJ2-7 provide the parts outside the CDR3, is DVKVTQSSRYLVKRTGEKVFLECVQDMDHENMFWYRQDPGLGLRLIYFSYDVKMKEKGDIPEGYSVSREKKERFSLILESASTNQTSMYLCASTPGLAASEQYFGPGTRLTVT.

The chain joins TRBV9 to TRBJ1-5, with 7 bases fitting TRBD1. CDR1 is SGDLS and CDR2 is YYNGEE in the germline V gene. The CDR3 extends over 15 amino acids. V lost 2 bases and J lost 4; bases outside the gene matches: 6. The chain's CDR3 is CASSVGTVGNQPQHF. CDR3 bases: TGTGCCAGCAGCGTGGGGACAGTGGGTAATCAGCCCCAGCATTTT.

The CDR3 DNA is TGTGCCAGCAGTGAAGTTGGGGACAGGGGGCGCGGTAGAGGTGAAGCTTTCTTT. It translates to CASSEVGDRGRGRGEAFF. The V call is TRBV6-1, the J call TRBJ1-1; 12 bases align to TRBD1. With 1 base clipped from V and 7 bases from J, the junction kept 13 bases outside the gene matches. The CDR3 length is 18 residues. CDR1 is MNHNS and CDR2 is SASEGT in the germline V gene.

J is TRBJ2-7 and V is TRBV18; TRBD2 is a possible D gene (6 bases). The V gene lost 6 bases and the J gene lost 2 bases, with 17 bases spanning the gap. CDR1 and CDR2 (germline): KGHSH, LQKENI. The CDR3 length is 15 residues. This CDR3 is CASSPTRNYAYEQYF. The CDR3 DNA reads TGTGCCAGCTCGCCGACTAGGAACTATGCCTACGAGCAGTACTTC. Full variable domain (outside the CDR3, taken from reference TRBV18 and TRBJ2-7): NAGVMQNPRHLVRRRGQEARLRCSPMKGHSHVYWYRQLPEEGLKFMVYLQKENIIDESGMPKERFSAEFPKEGPSILRIQQVVRGDSAAYFCASSPTRNYAYEQYFGPGTRLTVT.